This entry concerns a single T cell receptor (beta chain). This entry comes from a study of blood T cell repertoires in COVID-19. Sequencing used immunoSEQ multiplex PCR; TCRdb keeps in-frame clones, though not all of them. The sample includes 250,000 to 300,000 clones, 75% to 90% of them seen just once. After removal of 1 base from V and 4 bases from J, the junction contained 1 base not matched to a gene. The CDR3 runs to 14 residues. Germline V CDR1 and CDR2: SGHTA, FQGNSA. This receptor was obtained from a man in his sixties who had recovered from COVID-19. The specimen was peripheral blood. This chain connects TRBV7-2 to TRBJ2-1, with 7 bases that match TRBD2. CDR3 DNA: TGTGCCAGCAGCTTAGGACTAGCTTACAATGAGCAGTTCTTC. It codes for CASSLGLAYNEQFF.